A selection of T cell receptor beta chains follows, all from one sample in a study of blood T cells in healthy people across ages. TCRdb recomputed calls from the 5' RACE reads with MiXCR, one row per CDR3 protein. The data hold hundreds of thousands of distinct CDR3 sequences, with around 52% observed a single time. Sample: blood. The receptors were gathered from an elderly woman in good health. The CDR3 runs from the conserved cysteine through the conserved F or W. The D gene is left open where the match is weak. Clone sizes are given selectively: once, few, many, or a class where the clone is expanded.

j_call: TRBJ2-3
v_call: TRBV12-3/TRBV12-4
clone_size: many
d_call: TRBD2
cdr3_nt: TGTGCCAGCAGTCCGTGGACGGGGGGGCATTCAGATACGCAGTATTTT
cdr3_aa: CASSPWTGGHSDTQYF

j_call: TRBJ2-5
v_call: TRBV6-4
clone_size: -
d_call: -
cdr3_nt: TGTGCCAGCACCCCGTGGTGCCCAGGCATCTACCAAGAGACACAGTACTTC
cdr3_aa: CASTPWCPGIYQETQYF

j_call: TRBJ2-3
v_call: TRBV10-3
clone_size: -
d_call: TRBD2
cdr3_nt: TGTGCCATCAGCCCGACTAGCCGGGGCTCCAAAGATACGCAGTATTTT
cdr3_aa: CAISPTSRGSKDTQYF

j_call: TRBJ2-5
v_call: TRBV3-1
clone_size: -
d_call: -
cdr3_nt: TGTGCCAGCAGCCCCCCAATCGTAGCAGAGACCCAGTACTTC
cdr3_aa: CASSPPIVAETQYF

j_call: TRBJ2-1
v_call: TRBV9
clone_size: many
d_call: -
cdr3_nt: TGTGCCAGCAGCGTAGAAGGTTTCTCCTACAATGAGCAGTTCTTC
cdr3_aa: CASSVEGFSYNEQFF

j_call: TRBJ1-2
v_call: TRBV5-1
clone_size: -
d_call: TRBD1
cdr3_nt: TGCGCCAGCAGGGTTGGGGACAGCCGGGCTGGCTACACCTTC
cdr3_aa: CASRVGDSRAGYTF

j_call: TRBJ2-2
v_call: TRBV7-3
clone_size: -
d_call: TRBD2
cdr3_nt: TGTGCCAGCAGGGACCGACTAGCGGAGAACACCGGGGAGCTGTTTTTT
cdr3_aa: CASRDRLAENTGELFF

j_call: TRBJ2-7
v_call: TRBV4-2
clone_size: -
d_call: -
cdr3_nt: TGTGCCAGCAGTCCTAGTGCCAGCGTTGGCGAGCAGTACTTC
cdr3_aa: CASSPSASVGEQYF

j_call: TRBJ1-2
v_call: TRBV7-3
clone_size: few
d_call: TRBD1
cdr3_nt: TGTGCCAGCAGCTCCTTCGACAGGGGAGATTATGGCTACACCTTC
cdr3_aa: CASSSFDRGDYGYTF

j_call: TRBJ2-7
v_call: TRBV27
clone_size: many
d_call: -
cdr3_nt: TGTGCCAGCAGTTTAGGAGCCTTCTACGAGCAGTACTTC
cdr3_aa: CASSLGAFYEQYF

j_call: TRBJ1-6
v_call: TRBV7-2
clone_size: many
d_call: -
cdr3_nt: TGTGCCAGCAGCGGGGGGGGCCGTAACTCCTATAATTCACCCCTCCACTTT
cdr3_aa: CASSGGGRNSYNSPLHF

j_call: TRBJ2-3
v_call: TRBV11-2
clone_size: -
d_call: -
cdr3_nt: TGTGCCAGCAGCCATCTACAGCGCACAGATACGCAGTATTTT
cdr3_aa: CASSHLQRTDTQYF